This record looks at one T cell receptor (beta chain) sequence and its context. Methods used by the authors: How many nucleated cells were present was estimated from reference gene primer amplification. Sequenced by immunoSEQ multiplex PCR; TCRdb stores in-frame clones only, minus some. D and trimming come from the DNA, and the V and J calls and clone size come from that table. The sample contains around 15,000 clones, around nine tenths of which appear only once. The sample is drawn from a study of blood T cell repertoires in COVID-19. Looking at the study overall: Specimens from acute and convalescent COVID-19 originated in the United States, Italy and Spain. The cDNA or gDNA used as material had been derived from T cells, B-cell-depleted T cells, or PBMCs.

The CDR3 has 15 amino acids. Trimming took 3 bases from V and 0 from J; bases not matched to a gene: 4. Germline lookup yields CDR1 SGDLS and CDR2 YYNGEE. The chain recombines TRBV9 with TRBJ1-2; 8 positions match TRBD1. This TCR came from a human donor in a cohort sampled during active COVID-19. Sequencing was done on a sample of peripheral blood. This chain's CDR3 is CASSGTGPSNYGYTF. CDR3 nucleotide sequence: TGTGCCAGCAGCGGGACAGGGCCATCTAACTATGGCTACACCTTC.